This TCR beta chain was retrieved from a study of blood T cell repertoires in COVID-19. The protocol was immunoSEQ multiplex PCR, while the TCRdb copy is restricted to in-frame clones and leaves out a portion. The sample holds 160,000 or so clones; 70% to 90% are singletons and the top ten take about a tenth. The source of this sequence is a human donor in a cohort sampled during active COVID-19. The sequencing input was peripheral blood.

CDR3 in amino acids: CASSDAQGAGQPQHF. The CDR3 region has the DNA TGTGCCAGCAGTGACGCACAGGGGGCAGGTCAGCCCCAGCATTTT. V and J are TRBV2 and TRBJ1-5, with TRBD1 matching over 9 bases. V dropped 3 bases and J dropped 6; count of bases not matched to a gene: 6. CDR1 is SNHLY and CDR2 is FYNNEI in the germline V gene. The CDR3 loop spans 15 amino acids.